Each of the 7 T cell receptor beta chains below was sequenced from the same sample in a study of sequential checkpoint blockade in melanoma. The treatment here: randomized to nivolumab then ipilimumab (arm A) or the reverse (arm B). The assay was immunoSEQ multiplex PCR, and TCRdb's table has in-frame clones only and misses some. The sample holds over 20,000 clones, around 86% seen once. Sequences were derived from CD8+ T cells sorted from blood (inferred from file names), sampled from a patient given nivolumab and ipilimumab in sequence. The receptors originated from a human donor with melanoma.

The rearrangement joins TRBV7-9 to TRBJ2-7; D perhaps matches TRBD2 (5 bases). The V end lost 10 bases, the J end lost 5 bases, and 15 bases lay between the germline ends. The CDR3 has 12 residues. Germline V gene sequence: CDR1 SEHNR, CDR2 FQNEAQ (reference sequence). For the CDR3, the DNA is TGTGCCACCCGAGGGCAAGGCAACGAGCAGTACTTC. Encoded protein: CATRGQGNEQYF.

This clone was observed a handful of times. The gene calls are TRBV27 and TRBJ2-7; 10 bases fit TRBD2. The V gene end was trimmed by 4 bases and the J gene end by 9 bases; junction bases not matched to a gene: 12. Germline CDR1 and CDR2: MNHEY and SMNVEV (reference sequence). The CDR3 loop spans 15 amino acids. In DNA, the CDR3 is TGTGCCAGCAGTTCCCTAGCGGGAGAAAAAGAAAGGCAGTACTTC. This codes for CASSSLAGEKERQYF.

The chain carries TRBV27 and TRBJ1-5; TRBD1 might be the D (6 bases). The germline V gene encodes CDR1 MNHEY and CDR2 SMNVEV (reference sequence). The CDR3 spans 15 residues. V was pared by 3 bases and J by 4 bases, with 13 bases between. For the CDR3, the DNA is TGTGCCAGCAGTTTCCTCGGACAGATAAATCAGCCCCAGCATTTT. The encoded protein is CASSFLGQINQPQHF.

This chain connects TRBV7-9 to TRBJ2-7; 9 bases line up with TRBD2. Trimming at V came to 3 bases and at J to 3 bases, leaving 6 bases not matched to a gene. Germline V gene data show CDR1 as SEHNR and CDR2 as FQNEAQ (reference sequence). CDR3 length equals 15 residues. The CDR3 bases are TGTGCCAGCAGCTTCCCCCTAGCGGGATTCTACGAGCAGTACTTC. It yields the protein CASSFPLAGFYEQYF.

The V and J genes are TRBV28 and TRBJ1-1, with 10 bases fitting TRBD1. The length of the CDR3 is 15 residues. J gave up 4 bases and V 5 bases, and 7 bases lay outside the gene matches. Germline lookup yields CDR1 MDHEN and CDR2 SYDVKM. CDR3 coding DNA: TGTGCCAGCAGTCCGTGGACAGGGGGGGCCACTGAAGCTTTCTTT. Its protein is CASSPWTGGATEAFF.

The chain employs TRBV19 and TRBJ2-7; D possibly corresponds to TRBD2 (6 bases). Germline V gene sequence: CDR1 LNHDA, CDR2 SQIVND (reference sequence). This CDR3 is 14 amino acids long. V was cut by 6 bases and J by 0 bases, with 12 bases left in between. CDR3 sequence (DNA): TGTGCCAGTAGCCCCCTAGCGAGCTCCTACGAGCAGTACTTC. Encoded protein: CASSPLASSYEQYF.

This clone has more than one count but fewer than ten. The chain employs TRBV27 and TRBJ2-7; D might be TRBD2 (6 bases). Germline-derived CDR1 and CDR2 are MNHEY and SMNVEV (reference sequence). The V end was cut by 6 bases, the J end by 3 bases, with 12 bases between. This CDR3 region has 13 residues. CDR3 protein: CASSRGTGYEQYF. For the CDR3, the DNA is TGTGCCAGCAGCCGGGGGACGGGCTACGAGCAGTACTTC.